One and the same sample provided the 25 T cell receptor beta chains below, sequenced in a study of spatial heterogeneity in lung cancer. From the 5' RACE reads, TCRdb called clonotypes with MiXCR, one entry per CDR3 protein. The table has approximately 100,000 distinct CDR3 sequences, just under 20% seen once. As for time point: blood at routine non-recurrence follow-up after resection. This sample comprised PBMCs, obtained at follow-up. Every receptor here comes from a male donor with early-stage non-small cell lung cancer.

This clonotype occurred a few times. V is TRBV18 and J is TRBJ2-7, with TRBD1 matching over 9 bases. Per the germline V gene, CDR1 is KGHSH and CDR2 is LQKENI. After removal of 3 bases from V and 6 bases from J, the junction contained 12 bases not matched to a gene. CDR3 length: 16 amino acids. CDR3 DNA: TGTGCCAGCTCACCCCAACCGGGACAGGGAACGGGCGAGCAGTACGTC. This translates into CASSPQPGQGTGEQYV.

The chain has TRBV27 and TRBJ1-1; D possibly corresponds to TRBD1 (5 bases). Trimming removed 7 bases at V and 5 bases at J, with 17 bases between. CDR3 length: 14 amino acids. Germline V lookup: CDR1 MNHEY, CDR2 SMNVEV (reference sequence). CDR3 sequence: CASTLVQGRTEAFF. CDR3 nucleotides: TGTGCCAGCACCCTAGTGCAGGGTCGAACTGAAGCTTTCTTT.

This chain links TRBV29-1 with TRBJ1-1; TRBD1 matches at 7 bases. V shed 7 bases and J 4 bases; nucleotides not matched to a gene: 9. In germline, CDR1 is SQVTM, CDR2 ANQGSEA. This CDR3 spans 13 amino acids. The DNA of the CDR3 is TGCAGCGCTGCGACAGGGTCCCTCACTGAAGCTTTCTTT. It encodes CSAATGSLTEAFF.

The V gene is TRBV9, the J gene TRBJ2-3; TRBD2 might be the D (5 bases). The germline CDR1 and CDR2 sequences are SGDLS and YYNGEE. This CDR3 region has 12 residues. The V end was cut by 0 bases, the J end by 6 bases, with 5 bases between. In DNA form, the CDR3 reads TGTGCCAGCAGCGTAGGCGGGGATACGCAGTATTTT. Its translation is CASSVGGDTQYF.

This clonotype occurred a few times. The rearrangement uses TRBV29-1 and TRBJ2-1; D is perhaps TRBD1 (5 bases). Germline V lookup: CDR1 SQVTM, CDR2 ANQGSEA. The germline V and J ends were trimmed by 6 bases and 0 bases, with 12 bases remaining between them. The length of the CDR3 is 14 residues. The CDR3 region has the DNA TGCAGCGTGGGGCGGTCAAGCTCCTACAATGAGCAGTTCTTC. This codes for CSVGRSSSYNEQFF.

The chain recombines TRBV4-1 with TRBJ2-5; TRBD1 matches 7 bases. Germline CDR1 MGHRA, CDR2 YSYEKL. The CDR3 has 15 amino acids. J gave up 4 bases and V 1 base, and 6 bases lay outside the gene matches. CDR3 sequence (DNA): TGCGCCAGCAGCCAAGGGGCAGGACAGGTAGAGACCCAGTACTTC. Translated, it gives CASSQGAGQVETQYF.

The chain has TRBV7-2 and TRBJ2-7; 9 positions agree with TRBD1. The length of the CDR3 is 16 residues. Germline values: CDR1 SGHTA, CDR2 FQGNSA. The V gene end was trimmed by 3 bases and the J gene end by 7 bases; junction bases not matched to a gene: 13. CDR3 DNA sequence: TGTGCCAGCAGCTTCGACCGGGACAGGGCCGTAGGGGAGCAGTACGTC. Its protein is CASSFDRDRAVGEQYV.

The chain employs TRBV6-2 or TRBV6-3 and TRBJ2-5; TRBD2 matches 13 bases. CDR1 and CDR2 from the germline V gene are MNHEY and SVGEGT. With 6 bases clipped from V and 1 base from J, the junction kept 5 bases outside the gene matches. There are 16 residues in the CDR3. CDR3 sequence (DNA): TGTGCCAGCAGACTAGCGGGGGGGCCTAGCCAAGAGACCCAGTACTTC. This translates into CASRLAGGPSQETQYF.

This chain links TRBV27 with TRBJ1-5; 9 positions match TRBD1. V trimming: 4 bases; J trimming: 3 bases; junction bases outside the gene matches: 4. The germline CDR1 and CDR2 sequences are MNHEY and SMNVEV (reference sequence). This CDR3 has 15 residues. The CDR3 sequence is CASSYGTGPNQPQHF. Here the CDR3 DNA reads TGTGCCAGCAGTTACGGGACAGGGCCCAATCAGCCCCAGCATTTT.

The chain is built from TRBV14 and TRBJ1-1; 9 bases agree with TRBD1. Germline CDR1 SGHDN, CDR2 FVKESK. CDR3 size: 15 residues. The J segment lost 5 bases and the V segment lost 4 bases, leaving 8 bases of the junction unmatched. CDR3 in DNA: TGTGCCAGCAGCCGATACGGACAGGGGTGGACTGAAGCTTTCTTT. As protein: CASSRYGQGWTEAFF.

The chain employs TRBV4-3 and TRBJ1-2; maybe TRBD1 (5 bases). The V gene's germline CDR1 is LGHNA and CDR2 YSLEER. V lost 1 base to trimming and J lost 7 bases, with 10 bases between them. The CDR3 spans 13 residues. CDR3 in DNA: TGCGCCAGCAGCCAAGGAGGGGACGGTGGCTACACCTTC. It specifies CASSQGGDGGYTF.

This clonotype was picked up a small number of times. The V and J genes are TRBV6-2 or TRBV6-3 and TRBJ2-7; 7 bases map to TRBD2. The length of the CDR3 is 15 residues. Germline V CDR1 and CDR2: MNHEY, SVGEGT. The V segment lost 5 bases and the J segment 8 bases; nucleotides outside the gene matches: 15. The CDR3 is CASSPRSGAYFKQYF. CDR3 in DNA: TGTGCCAGCAGTCCCAGGAGCGGGGCCTATTTCAAGCAGTACTTC.

This clonotype was seen only a few times. The chain links TRBV7-2 to TRBJ2-1; TRBD2 matches 13 bases. This CDR3 comprises 17 residues. V gave up 6 bases and J gave up 0 bases; unmatched junction bases: 5. Looked up from germline, CDR1 is SGHTA and CDR2 is FQGNSA. The CDR3 sequence is CASRRTSGSASYNEQFF. CDR3 DNA sequence: TGTGCCAGCAGGCGGACTAGCGGGAGCGCCTCCTACAATGAGCAGTTCTTC. The complete variable domain, with remaining parts taken from reference TRBV7-2 and TRBJ2-1, reads GAGVSQSPSNKVTEKGKDVELRCDPISGHTALYWYRQSLGQGLEFLIYFQGNSAPDKSGLPSDRFSAERTGGSVSTLTIQRTQQEDSAVYLCASRRTSGSASYNEQFFGPGTRLTVL.

This clonotype was found a few times. This rearrangement joins TRBV7-9 to TRBJ2-3, with D possibly matching TRBD1 (6 bases). CDR1 is SEHNR and CDR2 is FQNEAQ in the germline V gene (reference sequence). Trimming took 3 bases from V and 4 from J, leaving 14 bases between them. The CDR3 length is 15 residues. CDR3 protein: CASSFRGGRADTQYF. The CDR3 bases are TGTGCCAGCAGCTTCAGAGGGGGTAGGGCAGATACGCAGTATTTT.

V is TRBV20-1 and J is TRBJ1-5; D possibly corresponds to TRBD1 (5 bases). CDR1 DFQATT and CDR2 SNEGSKA come from the germline V gene (reference sequence). The CDR3 is made up of 13 amino acids. The V gene lost 3 bases and the J gene lost 4 bases, with 10 bases spanning the gap. CDR3 bases: TGCAGTGCTAGTAGGGGACCGAATCAGCCCCAGCATTTT. Translation: CSASRGPNQPQHF.

This clonotype was picked up a small number of times. The rearrangement links TRBV7-8 to TRBJ2-7; D call uncertain. From germline, CDR1 is SGHVS and CDR2 FQNEAQ. V shed 5 bases and J shed 2 bases, with 13 bases lying between them. The CDR3 runs to 14 residues. CDR3 coding DNA: TGTGCCAGCAGCCTCCGGACCGGTACCTACGAGCAGTACTTC. This sequence encodes CASSLRTGTYEQYF. Full variable domain (remainder filled in from reference TRBV7-8 and TRBJ2-7): GAGVSQSPRYKVAKRGQDVALRCDPISGHVSLFWYQQALGQGPEFLTYFQNEAQLDKSGLPSDRFFAERPEGSVSTLKIQRTQQEDSAVYLCASSLRTGTYEQYFGPGTRLTVT.

This clonotype has a handful of counts. This chain connects TRBV4-1 to TRBJ2-5; D gene ambiguous. Per germline, CDR1 MGHRA and CDR2 YSYEKL. CDR3 length: 14 amino acids. The V gene lost 0 bases and the J gene lost 5 bases, with 10 bases spanning the gap. As DNA, the CDR3 is TGCGCCAGCAGCCAAGACAATAGCTCCGAGACCCAGTACTTC. Amino acids: CASSQDNSSETQYF.

The chain is built from TRBV19 and TRBJ2-3; 8 bases are a match to TRBD2. Per germline, CDR1 LNHDA and CDR2 SQIVND (reference sequence). The J segment lost 2 bases and the V segment lost 8 bases, leaving 6 bases of the junction unmatched. The CDR3 contains 14 residues. CDR3 sequence reads: CASRSRGATDTQYF. CDR3 bases: TGTGCCAGTCGATCGCGGGGGGCCACAGATACGCAGTATTTT.

The V call is TRBV4-3, the J call TRBJ2-6; no clear D. The V gene lost 1 base and the J gene lost 2 bases, with 6 bases spanning the gap. The CDR3 sequence is 15 residues long. Germline CDR1 and CDR2: LGHNA and YSLEER. CDR3 bases: TGCGCCAGCAGCCAAGTCGCTGCTGGGGCCAACGTCCTGACTTTC. This gives the protein CASSQVAAGANVLTF.

This clonotype was observed a handful of times. This sequence joins TRBV30 and TRBJ2-7; TRBD2 agrees at 13 bases. The ends lost 0 bases at V and 1 base at J; junction bases unmatched: 12. This CDR3 comprises 19 residues. Germline lookup yields CDR1 GTSNPN and CDR2 SVGIG (reference sequence). The CDR3 spells CAWSVLPRTSGSSSYEQYF. The CDR3, as DNA: TGTGCCTGGAGTGTACTTCCTCGGACTAGCGGGAGTTCATCCTACGAGCAGTACTTC.

This clonotype has at least ten counts. V gene TRBV4-3 combines with J gene TRBJ1-1; D not resolved. The CDR3 totals 15 residues. The V and J ends lost 3 bases and 5 bases respectively, with 16 bases between them. The germline V gene encodes CDR1 LGHNA and CDR2 YSLEER. The DNA of the CDR3 is TGCGCCAGCAGCCATGATCCGACAAGCCGGACTGAAGCTTTCTTT. Translating it yields CASSHDPTSRTEAFF.

This sequence joins TRBV7-9 and TRBJ1-4; possibly TRBD1 for D (5 bases). V was trimmed by 1 base and J by 8 bases, leaving 14 bases between them. Germline lookup yields CDR1 SEHNR and CDR2 FQNEAQ (reference sequence). The CDR3 extends over 15 amino acids. For the CDR3, the DNA is TGTGCCAGCAGCTTAGTCGGGGGAAAGGACGAAAAACTGTTTTTT. Translating gives CASSLVGGKDEKLFF.

In its sample, this clonotype was seen a few times. The rearrangement uses TRBV28 and TRBJ1-1; 7 bases line up with TRBD1. Germline-derived CDR1 and CDR2 are MDHEN and SYDVKM. Germline trimming cut 6 bases from V and 6 bases from J; bases unmatched to any gene: 16. The CDR3 runs to 16 residues. CDR3 sequence reads: CASSSPVTGLRPEAFF. The CDR3 DNA reads as TGTGCCAGCAGCTCCCCCGTGACAGGGCTCAGGCCTGAAGCTTTCTTT.

Here the CDR3 DNA reads TGCGCCAGCAGCTTTGGGGGGCCTTCATACGAGCAGTACTTC. As protein: CASSFGGPSYEQYF. The chain uses TRBV5-1 and TRBJ2-7; either TRBD1 or TRBD2 may supply D (6 bases each). V was pared by 2 bases and J by 4 bases, with 13 bases between. Germline assignment: CDR1 SGHRS and CDR2 YFSETQ. This CDR3 has 14 residues.

The chain joins TRBV29-1 to TRBJ1-1; D may be TRBD1 (6 bases). Germline CDR1 is SQVTM and CDR2 is ANQGSEA. The ends were cut back, 1 base at V and 8 bases at J, with 11 bases in the middle. The CDR3 loop spans 12 amino acids. CDR3 bases: TGCAGCGTTGAAGGGCAGGGGAAAGAAGCTTTCTTT. Translated, it gives CSVEGQGKEAFF.